Each of the 13 T cell receptor beta chains below was sequenced from the same sample in a study of cytomegalovirus exposure and HLA in healthy donors (dated by TCRdb to the late 2010s). Library preparation was by the immunoSEQ multiplex PCR assay. For the multiplex PCR, a mixture combining 60 forward primers for TCR Vbeta segments and 13 reverse primers for TCR Jbeta segments was used. TCRdb holds this immuneACCESS table with in-frame rearrangements only. Some clones are missing; in checked studies, unresolved V genes explain under half, and the rest has no known cause. The sample table records 170,000 or so clones; around 74% of these occur just once. Jointly, the top ten make up about 2.9% of the sample. Sequencing used PBMCs. These receptors all stem from a male donor in good health and CMV-seronegative.

The V and J genes are TRBV29-1 and TRBJ2-3, with 12 bases fitting TRBD2. V dropped 7 bases and J dropped 5; count of bases not matched to a gene: 7. Germline V gives CDR1 SQVTM, CDR2 ANQGSEA. The CDR3 covers 14 residues. The CDR3 protein is CSGASGGAGDTQYF. CDR3 sequence (DNA): TGCAGCGGGGCTAGCGGGGGGGCGGGAGATACGCAGTATTTT.

The rearrangement joins TRBV30 to TRBJ1-5, with 9 bases matching TRBD1. Germline V CDR1 and CDR2: GTSNPN, SVGIG (reference sequence). V lost 2 bases, J lost 1 base, and 3 bases stayed unmatched. The CDR3 is made up of 15 amino acids. The CDR3 coding sequence is TGTGCCTGGAGTCCCGGGACAGGGAGCAATCAGCCCCAGCATTTT. Translation gives CAWSPGTGSNQPQHF.

The chain is built from TRBV19 and TRBJ2-2, with a weak D call TRBD2 (5 bases). Between the trimmed V and J ends, which lost 3 bases and 2 bases, there was a span of 10 bases. The CDR3 runs 15 residues. Per the germline V gene, CDR1 is LNHDA and CDR2 is SQIVND (reference sequence). CDR3 in amino acids: CASSIRGLNTGELFF. Here the CDR3 DNA reads TGTGCCAGTAGTATTCGGGGTTTAAACACCGGGGAGCTGTTTTTT.

This clone was seen a handful of times. The chain is built from TRBV9 and TRBJ2-6, with 11 bases aligning to TRBD1. This CDR3 spans 16 amino acids. Germline CDR1 is SGDLS and CDR2 is YYNGEE. Trimming at V came to 4 bases and at J to 4 bases, leaving 4 bases not matched to a gene. CDR3 DNA sequence: TGTGCCAGCAGCCCGGACAGGGGGCCGGGGGCCAACGTCCTGACTTTC. It codes for CASSPDRGPGANVLTF.

This clone came up once. V is TRBV19 and J is TRBJ2-1; TRBD2 matches 7 bases. The CDR3 totals 12 residues. Germline assignment: CDR1 LNHDA and CDR2 SQIVND (reference sequence). The trim removed 7 bases at V and 9 bases at J, leaving 6 bases unmatched. CDR3 amino acids: CASNSGSTEQFF. CDR3 bases: TGTGCCAGTAATAGCGGGTCTACTGAGCAGTTCTTC. Drawing the rest from reference TRBV19 and TRBJ2-1, the complete variable domain is DGGITQSPKYLFRKEGQNVTLSCEQNLNHDAMYWYRQDPGQGLRLIYYSQIVNDFQKGDIAEGYSVSREKKESFPLTVTSAQKNPTAFYLCASNSGSTEQFFGPGTRLTVL.

The rearrangement links TRBV12-2 to TRBJ2-1; the table's D gene call, TRBD2, was not cross checked with the DNA. TRBV12-2 is tagged as a pseudogene. This CDR3 has 16 residues. CDR3: CASRPITGTTYNEQFF. CDR3 DNA: TGTGCAAGTCGCCCGATAACCGGGACTACCTACAATGAGCAGTTCTTC.

The gene calls are TRBV27 and TRBJ1-1; D unresolved. CDR1 and CDR2 from the germline V gene are MNHEY and SMNVEV (reference sequence). Deletions cut 5 bases from V and 0 bases from J, with 7 bases between. The CDR3 has 13 amino acids. CDR3 in DNA: TGTGCCAGCAGTCAAATTGTGAACACTGAAGCTTTCTTT. This gives the protein CASSQIVNTEAFF.

The chain is built from TRBV6-5 and TRBJ1-5, with 10 bases lining up with TRBD1. CDR3 length: 14 amino acids. V lost 5 bases to trimming and J lost 3 bases; unmatched junction nucleotides: 1. In germline, CDR1 is MNHEY, CDR2 SVGAGI. CDR3 sequence (DNA): TGTGCCAGCAGTGACAGGGGGCTCAATCAGCCCCAGCATTTT. Encoded protein: CASSDRGLNQPQHF.

The chain uses TRBV5-6 and TRBJ1-4; D remains ambiguous. Trimming took off 3 bases at V and 7 bases at J, with 10 bases between the two ends. The CDR3 has 13 amino acids. Germline CDR1 reads SGHDT; CDR2 reads YYEEEE. The CDR3 bases are TGTGCCAGCAGCTCTCAGGATACTGAAAAACTGTTTTTT. This encodes CASSSQDTEKLFF.

The chain carries TRBV7-9 and TRBJ2-3; D perhaps matches TRBD2 (5 bases). Per the germline V gene, CDR1 is SEHNR and CDR2 is FQNEAQ (reference sequence). V was shortened by 4 bases and J by 6 bases, with 20 bases between the two germline ends. The CDR3 runs 16 residues. CDR3: CASSSRSPNRGDTQYF. The CDR3 bases are TGTGCCAGCAGCTCCCGAAGCCCAAACAGAGGGGATACGCAGTATTTT.

V is TRBV7-2 and J is TRBJ2-7; possibly TRBD2 for D (6 bases). Trimming shortened V by 1 base and J by 2 bases, and 15 bases separated the two germline ends. The CDR3 is 16 residues long. Germline assignment: CDR1 SGHTA and CDR2 FQGNSA. The CDR3 loop is CASSLGGGTVPYEQYF. The CDR3 coding sequence is TGTGCCAGCAGCTTAGGCGGCGGGACGGTTCCCTACGAGCAGTACTTC.

J is TRBJ1-5 and V is TRBV6-5; D ambiguous. V was shortened by 8 bases and J by 3 bases, with 14 bases between the two germline ends. Germline-derived CDR1 and CDR2 are MNHEY and SVGAGI. CDR3 length equals 14 residues. CDR3 residues: CASGLRSHNQPQHF. The CDR3 DNA is TGTGCCAGCGGATTACGGAGCCACAATCAGCCCCAGCATTTT.

The chain combines TRBV29-1 with TRBJ2-7; D ambiguous. The V end lost 5 bases, the J end lost 6 bases, and 11 bases lay between the germline ends. Germline values: CDR1 SQVTM, CDR2 ANQGSEA. The CDR3 is 11 amino acids. CDR3 protein: CSVQVLLEQYF. The CDR3 nucleotides read TGCAGCGTTCAAGTCCTACTCGAGCAGTACTTC.